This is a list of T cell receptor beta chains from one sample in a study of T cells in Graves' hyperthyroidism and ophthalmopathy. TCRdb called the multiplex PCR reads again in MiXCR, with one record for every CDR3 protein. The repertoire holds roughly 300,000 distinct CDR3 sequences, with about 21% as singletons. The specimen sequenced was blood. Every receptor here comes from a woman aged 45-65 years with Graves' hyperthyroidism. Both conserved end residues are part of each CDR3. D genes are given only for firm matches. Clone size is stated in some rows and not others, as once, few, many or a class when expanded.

CASSLSGVLNQETQYF | TRBD2 | few | TRBJ2-5 | TRBV9
CASSKVETQYF | - | - | TRBJ2-5 | TRBV6-2/TRBV6-3
CASSSGLVLDNEQFF | TRBD2 | - | TRBJ2-1 | TRBV11-3
CASSDDTHSYEQYF | - | many | TRBJ2-7 | TRBV5-1
CASSPGAGVVGYTF | - | many | TRBJ1-2 | TRBV11-2
CASSVGTGNLNTEAFF | TRBD1 | few | TRBJ1-1 | TRBV9
CASSEFSRSGGGTEAFF | - | many | TRBJ1-1 | TRBV25-1
CASSLGTSGGTSDTQYF | TRBD2 | - | TRBJ2-3 | TRBV11-2
CSARDYRVTGELFF | - | many | TRBJ2-2 | TRBV20-1
CASSVYRETQYF | - | - | TRBJ2-5 | TRBV12-3/TRBV12-4
CAIGDKGDTGELFF | - | many | TRBJ2-2 | TRBV10-3
CASSERGRHGAFF | TRBD1 | many | TRBJ1-1 | TRBV2
CASSLKVQFQTEAFF | - | many | TRBJ1-1 | TRBV27
CAISARTGTDTQYF | - | - | TRBJ2-3 | TRBV10-3
CASSRTGSVSQPQHF | - | once | TRBJ1-5 | TRBV19
CASSQVWTGVGSPLHF | TRBD1 | - | TRBJ1-6 | TRBV4-1
CSATGQGYGYTF | TRBD1 | - | TRBJ1-2 | TRBV29-1
CASSRDQGHNQPQHF | - | few | TRBJ1-5 | TRBV7-9
CASSKIALRTSGSDEQFF | TRBD2 | - | TRBJ2-1 | TRBV4-2
CSASIPQGIWEKLFF | - | few | TRBJ1-4 | TRBV20-1
CASNPRVGTDTQYF | - | few | TRBJ2-3 | TRBV6-1
CAISTRTDWPQHF | - | - | TRBJ1-5 | TRBV10-3
CASSAAGNGNTIYF | - | many | TRBJ1-3 | TRBV6-1
CSAPEDSGYTF | - | many | TRBJ1-2 | TRBV20-1
CASSPRGGEDTDTQYF | TRBD2 | - | TRBJ2-3 | TRBV18
CASRDNQETQYF | - | many | TRBJ2-5 | TRBV2
CASSPETSGYTQYF | TRBD2 | many | TRBJ2-3 | TRBV18
CATSPPRQDTEAFF | - | many | TRBJ1-1 | TRBV10-3
CASSFVAQDRDSRNQPQHF | - | - | TRBJ1-5 | TRBV28
CASIEQGAGTEAFF | TRBD1 | - | TRBJ1-1 | TRBV7-9
CASSLNRVYGGEQYF | - | - | TRBJ2-7 | TRBV28
CASRLTGNEQYF | - | - | TRBJ2-7 | TRBV28
CASSFVQGAGANVLTF | - | - | TRBJ2-6 | TRBV12-3/TRBV12-4
CSAIGLAGGVEQFF | TRBD2 | - | TRBJ2-1 | TRBV20-1
CASSPPPRGSYNEQFF | - | many | TRBJ2-1 | TRBV18
CSGLRPRVGNTDTQYF | - | many | TRBJ2-3 | TRBV20-1
CAISQGSGNTIYF | - | few | TRBJ1-3 | TRBV10-3
CASSYGQGGNSPLHF | TRBD1 | - | TRBJ1-6 | TRBV6-9
CASSQYSGRGSYNEQFF | TRBD2 | many | TRBJ2-1 | TRBV3-1
CSARGDGNTGELFF | - | - | TRBJ2-2 | TRBV20-1
CASSQVAGLRGYTF | - | many | TRBJ1-2 | TRBV3-1
CASSLSIVGQGNTEAFF | TRBD1 | - | TRBJ1-1 | TRBV11-2
CASSEARTSGGKNIQYF | TRBD2 | once | TRBJ2-4 | TRBV2
CSARVGTGRADTQYF | TRBD1 | many | TRBJ2-3 | TRBV20-1
CSVEVPLAGYTDTQYF | TRBD2 | many | TRBJ2-3 | TRBV29-1
CATSGIAKGTDTQYF | - | many | TRBJ2-3 | TRBV24-1
CASSLLANEQYF | TRBD2 | many | TRBJ2-7 | TRBV7-8
CASSLGSERFTDTQYF | - | - | TRBJ2-3 | TRBV5-6
CSTTGSQETQYF | - | - | TRBJ2-5 | TRBV20-1
CASSETGGRGYTF | TRBD1 | many | TRBJ1-2 | TRBV5-8
CASRPPPRDRGYNEQFF | TRBD1 | few | TRBJ2-1 | TRBV7-9
CASSPIRDRKNSPLHF | TRBD1 | - | TRBJ1-6 | TRBV11-2
CASSQGTGGIEKLFF | TRBD1 | - | TRBJ1-4 | TRBV14
CAISEIPTEAFF | - | - | TRBJ1-1 | TRBV6-1
CASSHIQGAAETQYF | TRBD1 | few | TRBJ2-5 | TRBV28